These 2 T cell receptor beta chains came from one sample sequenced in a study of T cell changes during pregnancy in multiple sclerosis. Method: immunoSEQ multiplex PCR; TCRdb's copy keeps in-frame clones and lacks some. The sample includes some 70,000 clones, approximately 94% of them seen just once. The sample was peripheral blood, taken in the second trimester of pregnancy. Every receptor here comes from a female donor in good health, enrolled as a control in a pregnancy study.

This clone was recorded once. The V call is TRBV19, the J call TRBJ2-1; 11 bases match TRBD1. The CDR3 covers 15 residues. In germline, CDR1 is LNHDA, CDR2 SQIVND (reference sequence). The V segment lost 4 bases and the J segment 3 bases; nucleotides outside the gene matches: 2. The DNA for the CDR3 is TGTGCCAGTAGTAGGACAGGGGGCTACTACAATGAGCAGTTCTTC. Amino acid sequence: CASSRTGGYYNEQFF. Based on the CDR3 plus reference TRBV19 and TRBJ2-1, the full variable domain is DGGITQSPKYLFRKEGQNVTLSCEQNLNHDAMYWYRQDPGQGLRLIYYSQIVNDFQKGDIAEGYSVSREKKESFPLTVTSAQKNPTAFYLCASSRTGGYYNEQFFGPGTRLTVL.

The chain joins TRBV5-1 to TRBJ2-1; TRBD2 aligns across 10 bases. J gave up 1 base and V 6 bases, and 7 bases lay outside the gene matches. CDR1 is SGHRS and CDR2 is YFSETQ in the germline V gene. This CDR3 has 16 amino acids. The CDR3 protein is CASKYQAGGSYNEQFF. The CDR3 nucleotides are TGCGCCAGCAAGTATCAAGCGGGGGGGTCCTACAATGAGCAGTTCTTC.